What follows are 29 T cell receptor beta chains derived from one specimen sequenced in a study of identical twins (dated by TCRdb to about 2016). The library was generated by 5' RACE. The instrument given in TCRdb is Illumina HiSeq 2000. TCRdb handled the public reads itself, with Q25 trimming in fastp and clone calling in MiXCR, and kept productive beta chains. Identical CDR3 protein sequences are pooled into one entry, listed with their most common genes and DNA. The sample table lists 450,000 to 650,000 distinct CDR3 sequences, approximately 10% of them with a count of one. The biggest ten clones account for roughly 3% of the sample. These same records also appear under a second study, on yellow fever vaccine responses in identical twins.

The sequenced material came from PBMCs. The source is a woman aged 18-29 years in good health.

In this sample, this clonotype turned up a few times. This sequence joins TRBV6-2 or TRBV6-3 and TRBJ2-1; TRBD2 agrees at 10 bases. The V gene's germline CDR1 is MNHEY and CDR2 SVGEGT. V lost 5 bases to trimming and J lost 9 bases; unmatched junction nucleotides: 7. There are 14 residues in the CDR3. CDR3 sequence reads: CASSPLAGASEQFF. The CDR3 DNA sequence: TGTGCCAGCAGTCCCCTAGCGGGAGCTAGTGAGCAGTTCTTC.

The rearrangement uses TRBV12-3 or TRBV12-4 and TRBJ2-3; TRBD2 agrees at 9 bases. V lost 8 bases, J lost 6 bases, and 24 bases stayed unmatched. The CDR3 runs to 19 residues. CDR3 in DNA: TGTGCCAGCTGTACTACGACTAGGGATCTAGCGGGAAGGAGGGATACGCAGTATTTT. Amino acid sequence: CASCTTTRDLAGRRDTQYF.

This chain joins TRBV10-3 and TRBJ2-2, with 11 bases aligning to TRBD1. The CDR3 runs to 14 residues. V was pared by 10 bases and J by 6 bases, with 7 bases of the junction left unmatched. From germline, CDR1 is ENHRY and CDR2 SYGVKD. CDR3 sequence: CATEGQGAAGELFF. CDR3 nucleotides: TGTGCCACCGAAGGACAGGGGGCAGCCGGGGAGCTGTTTTTT.

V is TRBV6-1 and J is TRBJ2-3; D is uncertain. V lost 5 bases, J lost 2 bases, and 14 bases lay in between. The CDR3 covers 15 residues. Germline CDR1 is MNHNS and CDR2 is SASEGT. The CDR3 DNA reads TGTGCCAGCAGTCCCCTCGACGTCTCCACAGATACGCAGTATTTT. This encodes CASSPLDVSTDTQYF.

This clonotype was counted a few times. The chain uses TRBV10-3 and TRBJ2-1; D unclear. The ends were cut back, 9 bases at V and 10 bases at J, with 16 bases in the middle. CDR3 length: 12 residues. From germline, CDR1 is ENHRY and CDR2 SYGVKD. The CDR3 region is CAMAGEAPEQFF. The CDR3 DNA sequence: TGTGCCATGGCAGGAGAGGCACCCGAGCAGTTCTTC.

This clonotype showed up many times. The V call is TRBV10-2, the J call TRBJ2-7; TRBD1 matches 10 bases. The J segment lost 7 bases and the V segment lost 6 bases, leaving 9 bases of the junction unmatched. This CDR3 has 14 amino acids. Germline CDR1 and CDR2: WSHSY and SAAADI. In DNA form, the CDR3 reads TGCGCCAGCAGCCCTAGGACAGGGGGTGGGGAGCAGTACTTC. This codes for CASSPRTGGGEQYF.

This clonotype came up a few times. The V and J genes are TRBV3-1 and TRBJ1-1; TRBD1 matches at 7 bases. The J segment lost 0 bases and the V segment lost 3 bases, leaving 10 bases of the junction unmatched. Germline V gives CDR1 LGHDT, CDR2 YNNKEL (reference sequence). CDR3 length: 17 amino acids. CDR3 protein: CASSQGGTATMNTEAFF. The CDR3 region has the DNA TGTGCCAGCAGCCAGGGCGGGACAGCTACCATGAACACTGAAGCTTTCTTT.

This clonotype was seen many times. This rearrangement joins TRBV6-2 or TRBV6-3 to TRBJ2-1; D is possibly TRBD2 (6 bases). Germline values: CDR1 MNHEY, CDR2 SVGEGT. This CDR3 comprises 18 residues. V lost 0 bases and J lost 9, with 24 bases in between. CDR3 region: CASSYSIVAGSGRGEQFF. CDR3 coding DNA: TGTGCCAGCAGTTACTCGATCGTTGCGGGGAGCGGCCGGGGTGAGCAGTTCTTC.

The CDR3 spells CASSFRQGHLRDTGELFF. For the CDR3, the DNA is TGCGCCAGCAGCTTTCGGCAGGGGCACCTTCGGGACACCGGGGAGCTGTTTTTT. This chain uses TRBV5-1 with TRBJ2-2; maybe TRBD1 (6 bases). The CDR3 length is 18 residues. V dropped 2 bases and J dropped 3 bases, with 20 bases sitting between them. Germline CDR1 is SGHRS and CDR2 is YFSETQ.

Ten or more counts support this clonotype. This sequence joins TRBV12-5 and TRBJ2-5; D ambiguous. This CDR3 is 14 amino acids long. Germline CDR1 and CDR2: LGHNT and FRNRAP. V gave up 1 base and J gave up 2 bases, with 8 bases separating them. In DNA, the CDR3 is TGTGCTAGTGGTTTGGGCATCTCACAAGAGACCCAGTACTTC. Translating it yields CASGLGISQETQYF.

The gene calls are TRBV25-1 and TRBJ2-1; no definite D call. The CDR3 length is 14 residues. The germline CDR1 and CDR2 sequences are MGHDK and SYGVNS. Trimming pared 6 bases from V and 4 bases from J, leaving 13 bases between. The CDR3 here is CASRPPGVYNEQFF. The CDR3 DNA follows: TGTGCCAGCAGGCCTCCTGGGGTTTACAATGAGCAGTTCTTC.

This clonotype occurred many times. As DNA, the CDR3 is TGCGCCAGCAGCCAAGCTAGCGGGAGTTACGAGCAGTACTTC. It codes for CASSQASGSYEQYF. The V call is TRBV4-1, the J call TRBJ2-7; 10 positions agree with TRBD2. The CDR3 sequence is 14 residues long. J gave up 4 bases and V 1 base, and 1 base lay outside the gene matches. Germline loops: CDR1 MGHRA, CDR2 YSYEKL.

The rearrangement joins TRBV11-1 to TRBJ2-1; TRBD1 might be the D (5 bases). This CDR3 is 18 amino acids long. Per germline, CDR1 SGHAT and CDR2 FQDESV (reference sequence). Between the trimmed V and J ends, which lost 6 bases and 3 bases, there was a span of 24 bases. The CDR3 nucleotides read TGTGCCAGCAGAAGAGGCCTTTCTCAGGGAAAAGACTACAATGAGCAGTTCTTC. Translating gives CASRRGLSQGKDYNEQFF.

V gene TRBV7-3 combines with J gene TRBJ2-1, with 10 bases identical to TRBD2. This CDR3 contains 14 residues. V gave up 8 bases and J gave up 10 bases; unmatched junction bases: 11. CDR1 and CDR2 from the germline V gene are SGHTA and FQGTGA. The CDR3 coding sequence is TGTGCCAGCGCCCCAAGCGGGGGGGTAGGGGAGCAGTTCTTC. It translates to CASAPSGGVGEQFF.

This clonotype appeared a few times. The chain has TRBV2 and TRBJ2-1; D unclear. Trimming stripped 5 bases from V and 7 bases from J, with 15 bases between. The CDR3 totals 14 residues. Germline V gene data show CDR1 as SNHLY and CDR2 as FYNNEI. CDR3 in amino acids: CASSTVKPGNEQFF. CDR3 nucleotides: TGTGCCAGCAGTACCGTTAAACCGGGTAATGAGCAGTTCTTC.

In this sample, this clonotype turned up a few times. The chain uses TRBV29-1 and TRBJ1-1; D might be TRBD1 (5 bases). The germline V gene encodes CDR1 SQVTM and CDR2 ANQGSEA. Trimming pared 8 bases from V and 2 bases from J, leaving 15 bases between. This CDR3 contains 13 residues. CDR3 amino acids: CSSSGQGNTEAFF. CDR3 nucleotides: TGCAGCTCGTCCGGGCAGGGAAACACTGAAGCTTTCTTT.

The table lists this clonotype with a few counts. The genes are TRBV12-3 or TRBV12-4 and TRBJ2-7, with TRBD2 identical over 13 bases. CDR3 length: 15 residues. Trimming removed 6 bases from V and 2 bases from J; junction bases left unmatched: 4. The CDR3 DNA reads TGTGCCAGCAGGAGAACTAGCGGGGGGGCCTACGAGCAGTACTTC. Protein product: CASRRTSGGAYEQYF.

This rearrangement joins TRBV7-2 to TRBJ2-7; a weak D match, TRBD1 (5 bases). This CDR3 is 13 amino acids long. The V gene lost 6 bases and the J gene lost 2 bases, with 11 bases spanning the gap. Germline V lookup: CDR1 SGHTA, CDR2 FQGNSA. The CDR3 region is CASRSDSPYEQYF. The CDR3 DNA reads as TGTGCCAGCAGAAGCGACAGTCCCTACGAGCAGTACTTC.

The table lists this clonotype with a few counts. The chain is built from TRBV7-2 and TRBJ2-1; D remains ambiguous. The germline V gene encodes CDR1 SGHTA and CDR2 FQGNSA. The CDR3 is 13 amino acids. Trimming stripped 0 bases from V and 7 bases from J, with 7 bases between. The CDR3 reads CASSLAGRNEQFF. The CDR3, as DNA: TGTGCCAGCAGCTTAGCCGGTCGGAATGAGCAGTTCTTC.

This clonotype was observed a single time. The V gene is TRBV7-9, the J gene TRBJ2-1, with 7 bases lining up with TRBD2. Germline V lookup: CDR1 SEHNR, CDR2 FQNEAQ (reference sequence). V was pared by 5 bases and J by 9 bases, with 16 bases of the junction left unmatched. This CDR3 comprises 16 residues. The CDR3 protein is CASSRQVGGSLGEQFF. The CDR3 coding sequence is TGTGCCAGCAGCCGCCAGGTGGGCGGGAGTTTGGGTGAGCAGTTCTTC. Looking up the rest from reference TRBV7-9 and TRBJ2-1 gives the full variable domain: DTGVSQNPRHKITKRGQNVTFRCDPISEHNRLYWYRQTLGQGPEFLTYFQNEAQLEKSRLLSDRFSAERPKGSFSTLEIQRTEQGDSAMYLCASSRQVGGSLGEQFFGPGTRLTVL.

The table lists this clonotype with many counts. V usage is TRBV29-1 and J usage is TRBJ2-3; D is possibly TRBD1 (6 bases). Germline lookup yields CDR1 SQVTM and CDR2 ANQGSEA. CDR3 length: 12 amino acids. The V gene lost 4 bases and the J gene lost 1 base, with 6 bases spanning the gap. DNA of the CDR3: TGCAGCGTTGGACAGGGCACAGATACGCAGTATTTT. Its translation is CSVGQGTDTQYF.

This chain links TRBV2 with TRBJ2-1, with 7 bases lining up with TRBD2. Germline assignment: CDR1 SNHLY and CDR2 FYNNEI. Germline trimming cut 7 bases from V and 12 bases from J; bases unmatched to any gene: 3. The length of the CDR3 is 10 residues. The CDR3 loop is CASIAGVQFF. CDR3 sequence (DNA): TGTGCCAGCATCGCGGGGGTGCAGTTCTTC.

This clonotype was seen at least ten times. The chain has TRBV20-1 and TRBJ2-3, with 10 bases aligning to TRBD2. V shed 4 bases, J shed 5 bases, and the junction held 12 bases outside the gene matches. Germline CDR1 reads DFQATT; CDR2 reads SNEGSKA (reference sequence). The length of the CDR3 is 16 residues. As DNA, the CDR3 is TGCAGTGCTAAGCGTGTTCTAGCGGGAGACGTAGATACGCAGTATTTT. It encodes CSAKRVLAGDVDTQYF.

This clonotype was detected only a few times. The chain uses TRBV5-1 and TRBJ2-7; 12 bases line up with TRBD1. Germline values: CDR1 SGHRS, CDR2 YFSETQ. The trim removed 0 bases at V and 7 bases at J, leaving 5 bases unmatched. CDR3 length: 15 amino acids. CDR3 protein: CASSLVGQGAGEQYF. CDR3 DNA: TGCGCCAGCAGCTTGGTGGGACAGGGGGCAGGGGAGCAGTACTTC.

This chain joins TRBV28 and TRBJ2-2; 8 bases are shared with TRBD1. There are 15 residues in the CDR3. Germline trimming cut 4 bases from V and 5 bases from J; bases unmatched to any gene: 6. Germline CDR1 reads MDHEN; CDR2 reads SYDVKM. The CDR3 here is CASSYQGAGTGELFF. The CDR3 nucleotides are TGTGCCAGCAGTTATCAGGGGGCCGGGACCGGGGAGCTGTTTTTT.

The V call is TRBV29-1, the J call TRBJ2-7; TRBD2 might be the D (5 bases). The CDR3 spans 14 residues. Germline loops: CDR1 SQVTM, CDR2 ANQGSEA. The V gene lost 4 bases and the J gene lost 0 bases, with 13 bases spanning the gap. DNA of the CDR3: TGCAGCGTTGTTGTAGAGGGAGACTCCTACGAGCAGTACTTC. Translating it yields CSVVVEGDSYEQYF.

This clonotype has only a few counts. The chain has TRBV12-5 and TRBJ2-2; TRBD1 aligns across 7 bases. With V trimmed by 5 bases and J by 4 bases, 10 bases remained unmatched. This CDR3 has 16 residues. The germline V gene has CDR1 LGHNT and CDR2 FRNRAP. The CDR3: CASGPRDSLSTGELFF. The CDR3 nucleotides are TGTGCTAGTGGTCCGAGGGACAGCCTTTCCACCGGGGAGCTGTTTTTT.

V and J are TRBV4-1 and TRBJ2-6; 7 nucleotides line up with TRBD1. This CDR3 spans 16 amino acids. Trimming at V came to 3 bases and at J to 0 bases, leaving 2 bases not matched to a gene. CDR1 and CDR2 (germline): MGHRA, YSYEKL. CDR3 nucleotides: TGCGCCAGCAGCCAGGCAGGGGGCTCTGGGGCCAACGTCCTGACTTTC. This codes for CASSQAGGSGANVLTF.

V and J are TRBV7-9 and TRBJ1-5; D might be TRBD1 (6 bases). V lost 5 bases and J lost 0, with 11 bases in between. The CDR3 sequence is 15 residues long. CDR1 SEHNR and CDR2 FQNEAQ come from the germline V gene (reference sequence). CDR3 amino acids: CASSPTGASNQPQHF. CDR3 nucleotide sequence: TGTGCCAGCAGCCCGACAGGAGCTAGCAATCAGCCCCAGCATTTT.